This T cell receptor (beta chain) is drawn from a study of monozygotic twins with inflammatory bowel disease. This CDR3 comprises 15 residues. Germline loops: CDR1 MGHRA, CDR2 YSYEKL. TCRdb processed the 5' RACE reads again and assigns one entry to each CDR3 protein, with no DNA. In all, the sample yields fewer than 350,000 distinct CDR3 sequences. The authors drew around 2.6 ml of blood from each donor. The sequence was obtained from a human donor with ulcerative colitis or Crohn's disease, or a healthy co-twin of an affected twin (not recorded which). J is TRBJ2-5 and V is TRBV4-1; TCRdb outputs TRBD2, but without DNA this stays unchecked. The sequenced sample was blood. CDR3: CASRTGLAGDETQYF.